The T cell receptor (beta chain) under discussion was sequenced for a study of beta chain features in type 1 diabetes. Deletions cut 0 bases from V and 3 bases from J, with 14 bases between. Germline-derived CDR1 and CDR2 are LGHNA and YSLEER. The CDR3 loop spans 17 amino acids. Expressed TCRB transcripts got sequenced, as all isolated RNA was reverse transcribed. The protocol was immunoSEQ multiplex PCR, while the TCRdb copy is restricted to in-frame clones and leaves out a portion. This table has approximately 40,000 clones, approximately 49% appearing once. The TCR originated in a woman in her twenties or thirties in good health. The sequencing sample was made of stem cell memory CD4+ T cells from blood. The rearrangement joins TRBV4-3 to TRBJ1-4; D possibly corresponds to TRBD1 (5 bases). CDR3 in DNA: TGCGCCAGCAGCCAAGACATCCCGGGGGGGTCTAATGAAAAACTGTTTTTT. Protein sequence: CASSQDIPGGSNEKLFF.